The 4 T cell receptor beta chains in this list originate from one sample, sequenced in a study of blood T cells in healthy people across ages. The second PCR ran 7 to 11 cycles with a sample-barcoded 5' primer and J-beta primers. TCRdb reprocessed the 5' RACE reads via MiXCR and lists one record per CDR3 protein. This table holds more than 750,000 distinct CDR3 sequences, just under 30% found once. Another study also made use of these data, one on T cells of mothers and their children.

The sample was blood. The source is a middle-aged woman in good health.

In this sample, this clonotype turned up a few times. The chain is built from TRBV3-1 and TRBJ2-1; TRBD2 aligns across 12 bases. The germline CDR1 and CDR2 sequences are LGHDT and YNNKEL (reference sequence). V was clipped by 4 bases and J by 0 bases; unmatched bases: 4. The CDR3 loop spans 17 amino acids. CDR3 sequence reads: CASSPLAGGSSYNEQFF. The CDR3 bases are TGTGCCAGCAGCCCGCTAGCGGGGGGGAGCTCCTACAATGAGCAGTTCTTC.

The gene calls are TRBV12-3 or TRBV12-4 and TRBJ1-1; maybe TRBD1 (6 bases). The germline V and J ends were trimmed by 8 bases and 1 base, with 14 bases remaining between them. This CDR3 region has 14 residues. The CDR3 bases are TGTGCCAGCTACCCACACAGGGCGAACACTGAAGCTTTCTTT. Protein: CASYPHRANTEAFF.

This clonotype was observed a few times. V is TRBV20-1 and J is TRBJ2-6, with 7 nucleotides matching TRBD1. V shed 6 bases and J 1 base; nucleotides not matched to a gene: 9. This CDR3 has 16 amino acids. Germline values: CDR1 DFQATT, CDR2 SNEGSKA (reference sequence). CDR3 loop: CSAADRRWSGANVLTF. The CDR3, as DNA: TGCAGTGCAGCGGACAGGAGGTGGTCTGGGGCCAACGTCCTGACTTTC.

A few counts support this clonotype. CDR3 sequence: CASSYSLSGGAHTQYF. The CDR3 nucleotides are TGTGCCAGCAGTTACTCGCTGAGCGGGGGGGCACATACGCAGTATTTT. The V and J genes are TRBV6-5 and TRBJ2-3, with 10 bases fitting TRBD2. CDR1 and CDR2 from the germline V gene are MNHEY and SVGAGI. CDR3 length equals 16 residues. V was pared by 0 bases and J by 7 bases, with 7 bases of the junction left unmatched.